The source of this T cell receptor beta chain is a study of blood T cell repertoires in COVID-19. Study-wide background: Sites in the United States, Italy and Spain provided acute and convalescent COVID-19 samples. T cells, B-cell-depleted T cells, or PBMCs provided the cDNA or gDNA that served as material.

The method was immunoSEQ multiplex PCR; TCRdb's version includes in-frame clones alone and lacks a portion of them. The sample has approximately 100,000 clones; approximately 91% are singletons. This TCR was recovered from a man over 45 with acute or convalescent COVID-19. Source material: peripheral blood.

This CDR3 is CASSLTGASNQPQHF. The CDR3 nucleotides read TGTGCCAGCAGCCTTACAGGGGCTAGCAATCAGCCCCAGCATTTT. V usage is TRBV2 and J usage is TRBJ1-5, with 7 positions matching TRBD1. V lost 6 bases, J lost 0 bases, and 5 bases stayed unmatched. The CDR3 loop spans 15 amino acids. Germline V gives CDR1 SNHLY, CDR2 FYNNEI. Filled out from reference TRBV2 and TRBJ1-5, the complete variable domain reads EPEVTQTPSHQVTQMGQEVILRCVPISNHLYFYWYRQILGQKVEFLVSFYNNEISEKSEIFDDQFSVERPDGSNFTLKIRSTKLEDSAMYFCASSLTGASNQPQHFGDGTRLSIL.